This T cell receptor beta chain was recorded in a study of radiation and T cells in renal cell carcinoma. Study-wide context: Nephrectomy followed 15 Gy stereotactic body radiation by 4 weeks.

The repertoire was sequenced with immunoSEQ multiplex PCR; TCRdb's copy has only in-frame clones and lacks some. The sample contains 100,000 to 150,000 clones, about four fifths of which appear only once. As for time point: blood 2 weeks post-SBRT. Treatment noted: 15 Gy SBRT to primary tumor, nephrectomy 4 weeks later. After SBRT, blood was collected at 2 and 4 weeks, plus baseline. Sequences were derived from blood, sampled from a patient whose treatment included radiotherapy and nephrectomy. This TCR was sampled from a middle-aged man with renal cell carcinoma.

CDR3 nucleotide sequence: TGCGCCAGCAGCCCAGAACTCGGCAGGACCTACGAGCAGTACTTC. It is translated as CASSPELGRTYEQYF. V usage is TRBV5-1 and J usage is TRBJ2-7; no reliable D call. V was trimmed by 4 bases and J by 2 bases, leaving 16 bases between them. The CDR3 has 15 residues. Germline lookup yields CDR1 SGHRS and CDR2 YFSETQ.